This T cell receptor beta chain was sequenced in a study of PD-1 blockade in classical Hodgkin lymphoma. Regarding this clone: Its target is unknown.

Germline CDR1 SEHNR, CDR2 FQNEAQ (reference sequence). The CDR3 runs 13 residues. The V segment lost 3 bases and the J segment 3 bases; nucleotides outside the gene matches: 2. The time point here: newly diagnosed, previously untreated cHL patient sample. Study-wide points: TCR diversity at baseline was reported to be reduced in newly diagnosed patients relative to healthy donors.

The protocol was immunoSEQ multiplex PCR, while the TCRdb copy is restricted to in-frame clones and leaves out a portion. Of tens of thousands of clones in the sample, around 90% were seen once. The sequence derives from a human donor with classical Hodgkin lymphoma. The source material was peripheral blood mononuclear cells (PBMCs). This chain uses TRBV7-9 with TRBJ2-7, with 7 bases aligning to TRBD1. As DNA, the CDR3 is TGTGCCAGCAGCTTGACAGGGTTCTACGAGCAGTACGTC. Amino acid sequence: CASSLTGFYEQYV.